This T cell receptor beta chain was documented in a study of CD8+ T cells in alopecia areata (dated by TCRdb to the late 2010s). For context, the study as a whole: High-throughput TCRbeta sequencing was used to examine T cell clonal expansion in alopecia areata in both the C3H/HeJ mouse model and human patients. Scalp tissue and sorted CD4+ and CD8+ peripheral blood T cells from patchy and totalis/universalis alopecia areata patients and from healthy controls were covered by human TCRbeta sequencing. TCRbeta CDR3 regions were amplified by immunoSEQ multiplex PCR using 35 Vbeta forward and 13 Jbeta reverse primers. RNA came from the PAXgene miRNA kit for fixed scalp, the miRNeasy kit for PBMCs, and the RNeasy kit for mouse skin. Clonality in the scalp was compared among normal scalp (n=4), patchy alopecia areata scalp (n=8), and alopecia totalis/universalis scalp (n=8).

The germline V gene (reference sequence) yields GTSNPN for CDR1 and SVGIG for CDR2. Measured from the cysteine to the phenylalanine, the CDR3 is 13 residues long. This entry keeps only the CDR3 DNA: 39 bases, framed from base 1. The protocol used for the library was the immunoSEQ multiplex PCR assay. For TCR sequencing, RNA was extracted from every sample and reverse transcribed into cDNA to serve as template. First-strand cDNA was synthesized using SuperScript III with a 2:1 mix of oligo-dT and random hexamers. A synthetic immune receptor repertoire was used to assess amplification bias, and residual bias was removed computationally. The authors processed their data as follows. Raw reads were preprocessed to remove errors, and CDR3 was defined according to IMGT conventions as the region from the conserved cysteine to phenylalanine. To get clonality, Shannon entropy was normalized by log2 of the number of productive unique TCRs and the result was subtracted from 1. Whether each scalp clone was CD4 or CD8 was inferred by checking scalp TCRbeta sequences against the CD4 and CD8 repertoires from sorted blood. TCRdb re-hosts the immuneACCESS table, in-frame sequences only. Its copies lack some clones; in the studies checked, an unresolved V gene accounts for under half of them, and the cause for the rest is not known. V, J and clone size derive from that table, while D and trimming were established from the DNA sequence. This sample comprises some 180,000 clones, about 61% of them detected only once. The ten biggest clones cover 4.5% to 6% of the sample.

Paper-wide results and their limitations: Compared with normal scalp, lesional scalp, particularly in alopecia totalis/universalis, had higher clonality and more expanded CD8+ clones, which suggests antigenic drive. Scalp TCR repertoire analysis is complicated because resident alphabeta T cells in normal human skin are also sequenced, whereas mouse skin is dominated by gammadelta T cells. Shared TCR sequences between patients were less evident than in mice, which may be partly attributable to HLA diversity in the patient population.

Concerning this clone: What this receptor recognizes is not known. A read error may produce the germline difference seen at one junction end.

PBMCs were separated by density centrifugation and stained for CD3, CD4 and CD8, after which CD4+ and CD8+ T cells were sorted on a FACSAria. Scalp biopsies and blood samples were provided by unaffected controls. The origin of this receptor is a human donor in good health. This sequence uses TRBV30 and TRBJ2-5; there is no confident call for the D gene. The sequencing input was CD8+ T cells sorted from blood. The CDR3 protein is CAWNGLGLETRYF. The nucleotide sequence is given as TGTGCCTGGAATGGATTAGGGCTTGAGACCCGGTACTTC.